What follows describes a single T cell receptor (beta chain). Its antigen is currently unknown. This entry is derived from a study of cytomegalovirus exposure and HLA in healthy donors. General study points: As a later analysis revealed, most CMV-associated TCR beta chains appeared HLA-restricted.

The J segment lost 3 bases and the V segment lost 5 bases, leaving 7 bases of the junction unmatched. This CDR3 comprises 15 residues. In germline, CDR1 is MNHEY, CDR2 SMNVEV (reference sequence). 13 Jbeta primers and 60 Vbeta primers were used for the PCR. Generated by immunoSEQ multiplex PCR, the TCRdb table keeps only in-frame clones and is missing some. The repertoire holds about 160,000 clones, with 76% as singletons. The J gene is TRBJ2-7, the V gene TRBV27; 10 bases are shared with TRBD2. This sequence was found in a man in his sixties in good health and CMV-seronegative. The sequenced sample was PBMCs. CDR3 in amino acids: CASSTWTSGLYEQYF. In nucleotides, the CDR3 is TGTGCCAGCAGTACCTGGACTAGCGGTCTCTACGAGCAGTACTTC.